This T cell receptor beta chain is from a study of blood T cell repertoires in COVID-19. Study context: Italy, Spain and the United States were the sources of the convalescent and acute COVID-19 samples. PBMCs, B-cell-depleted T cells, or T cells provided the cDNA or gDNA that made up the material.

In the source study's methods: Counts of nucleated cells, estimated from reference gene primer amplification, were obtained. Repertoires were generated with immunoSEQ multiplex PCR, while TCRdb's copy carries only in-frame clones and drops some. Clone size and V and J calls were adopted from that table, with D and trimming inferred from the DNA. The table lists some 120,000 clones, around 90% of them singletons, with about 1.5% in the top ten. What was sequenced was peripheral blood. The clonotype was recovered from a human donor in a cohort sampled during active COVID-19.

CDR3 nucleotides: TGTGCCAGCAGTTACCCCGAAAGGGGTCAGCCCCAGCATTTT. This translates into CASSYPERGQPQHF. J is TRBJ1-5 and V is TRBV6-6; perhaps TRBD1 as D (5 bases). Germline V gives CDR1 MNHNY, CDR2 SVGAGI (reference sequence). The length of the CDR3 is 14 residues. Trimming left V 2 bases short and J 6 bases short, with 11 bases between.